The clone carrying this TCR beta chain has only a few counts. No antigen is known for it. This sample was taken from a study of T-cell memory formation after mild COVID-19. As for the study in general: Most TCR clusters belonged to a single donor. Regarding the study as a whole: That cross-reactive memory joined was suggested by some responding clones appearing in pre-infection memory. CD4+ contracting clones were found mainly in CM and EM, and CD8+ ones in EMRA.

Using its own MiXCR run on the 5' RACE reads, TCRdb lists one record per CDR3 protein. Among about 260,000 distinct CDR3 sequences listed, 8.2% were seen once. The V and J ends lost 5 bases and 4 bases respectively, with 10 bases between them. CDR3 length equals 13 residues. CDR1 is SGHAT and CDR2 is FQNNGV in the germline V gene. This clonotype originated in a man aged 18 to 30 who had mild COVID-19 (a few samples of this study predate the infection). Cell type and time point are not known. What was sequenced was PBMCs or a T cell subset sorted from them (not recorded which). The chain employs TRBV11-2 and TRBJ2-3; no clear D gene. The CDR3 spells CASSPPLADTQYF. CDR3 bases: TGTGCCAGCAGCCCCCCCCTAGCAGATACGCAGTATTTT.